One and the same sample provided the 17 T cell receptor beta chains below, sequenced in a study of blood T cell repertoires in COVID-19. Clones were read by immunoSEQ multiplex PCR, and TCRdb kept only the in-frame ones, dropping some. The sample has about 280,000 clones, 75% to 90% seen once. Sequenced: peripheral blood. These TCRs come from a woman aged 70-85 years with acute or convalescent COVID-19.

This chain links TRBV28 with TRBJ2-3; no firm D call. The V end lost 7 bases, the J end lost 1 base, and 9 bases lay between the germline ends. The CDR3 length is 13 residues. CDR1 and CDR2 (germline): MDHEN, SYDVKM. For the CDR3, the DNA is TGTGCCAGCACCTACCACGGCACAGATACGCAGTATTTT. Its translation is CASTYHGTDTQYF. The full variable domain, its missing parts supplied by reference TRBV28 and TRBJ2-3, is DVKVTQSSRYLVKRTGEKVFLECVQDMDHENMFWYRQDPGLGLRLIYFSYDVKMKEKGDIPEGYSVSREKKERFSLILESASTNQTSMYLCASTYHGTDTQYFGPGTRLTVL.

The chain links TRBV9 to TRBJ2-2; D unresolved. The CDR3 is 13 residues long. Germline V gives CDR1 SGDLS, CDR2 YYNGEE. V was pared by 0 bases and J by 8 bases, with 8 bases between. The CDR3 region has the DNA TGTGCCAGCAGCGTAGCCTTGACAGGGGAGCTGTTTTTT. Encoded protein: CASSVALTGELFF.

CDR3 amino acids: CASSLRQGQGSYEQYF. The CDR3 nucleotides are TGTGCCAGCAGCTTACGTCAAGGACAGGGGTCCTACGAGCAGTACTTC. V gene TRBV11-2 combines with J gene TRBJ2-7; 9 bases are a match to TRBD1. V dropped 2 bases and J dropped 1; count of bases not matched to a gene: 6. The CDR3 spans 16 residues. The germline V gene has CDR1 SGHAT and CDR2 FQNNGV.

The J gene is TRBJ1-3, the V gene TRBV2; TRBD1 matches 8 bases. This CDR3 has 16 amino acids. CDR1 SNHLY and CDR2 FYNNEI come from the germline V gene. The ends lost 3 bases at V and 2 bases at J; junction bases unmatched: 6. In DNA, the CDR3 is TGTGCCAGCAGTGAGTGGACAGGGCAAACTGGAAACACCATATATTTT. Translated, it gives CASSEWTGQTGNTIYF. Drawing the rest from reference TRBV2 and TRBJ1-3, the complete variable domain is EPEVTQTPSHQVTQMGQEVILRCVPISNHLYFYWYRQILGQKVEFLVSFYNNEISEKSEIFDDQFSVERPDGSNFTLKIRSTKLEDSAMYFCASSEWTGQTGNTIYFGEGSWLTVV.

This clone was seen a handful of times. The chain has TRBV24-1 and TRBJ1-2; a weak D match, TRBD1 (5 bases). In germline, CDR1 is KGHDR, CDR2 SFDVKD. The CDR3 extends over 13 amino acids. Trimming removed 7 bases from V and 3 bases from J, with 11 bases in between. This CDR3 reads CATRPGGDYGYTF. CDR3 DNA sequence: TGTGCCACCAGGCCTGGGGGGGACTATGGCTACACCTTC.

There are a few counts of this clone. In DNA, the CDR3 is TGTGCCAGCAGACCGACTCGGACAGGGAATGAAAAACTGTTTTTT. Translating gives CASRPTRTGNEKLFF. The chain couples TRBV7-9 to TRBJ1-4; 8 nucleotides line up with TRBD1. Trimming took 6 bases from V and 5 from J; bases not matched to a gene: 8. The V gene's germline CDR1 is SEHNR and CDR2 FQNEAQ (reference sequence). CDR3 length equals 15 residues.

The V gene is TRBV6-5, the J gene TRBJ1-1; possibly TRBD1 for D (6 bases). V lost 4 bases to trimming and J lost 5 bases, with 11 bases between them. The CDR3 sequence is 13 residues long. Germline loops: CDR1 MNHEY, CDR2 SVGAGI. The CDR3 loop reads CASSSLQGTEAFF. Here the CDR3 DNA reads TGTGCCAGCAGTTCACTACAGGGAACTGAAGCTTTCTTT.

The CDR3, as DNA: TGTGCCTGGAGTGTAGGAGGACTCGGTGGCTACACCTTC. Its protein product is CAWSVGGLGGYTF. The chain links TRBV30 to TRBJ1-2, with D hard to call. This CDR3 comprises 13 residues. The germline V and J ends were trimmed by 0 bases and 7 bases, with 12 bases remaining between them. The germline V gene encodes CDR1 GTSNPN and CDR2 SVGIG (reference sequence).

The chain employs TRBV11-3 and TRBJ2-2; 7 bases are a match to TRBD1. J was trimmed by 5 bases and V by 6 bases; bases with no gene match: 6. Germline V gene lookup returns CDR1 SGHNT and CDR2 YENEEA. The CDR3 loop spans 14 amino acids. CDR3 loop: CASSLTGATGELFF. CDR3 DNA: TGTGCCAGCAGTCTTACAGGGGCGACCGGGGAGCTGTTTTTT.

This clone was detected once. CDR3 nucleotide sequence: TGTGCCAGCAGCCCTGCGCCATCGCCCTACAATGAGCAGTTCTTC. This gives the protein CASSPAPSPYNEQFF. The chain carries TRBV7-3 and TRBJ2-1; D gene uncertain. Germline V gives CDR1 SGHTA, CDR2 FQGTGA. CDR3 length equals 15 residues. The ends were cut back, 5 bases at V and 2 bases at J, with 13 bases in the middle.

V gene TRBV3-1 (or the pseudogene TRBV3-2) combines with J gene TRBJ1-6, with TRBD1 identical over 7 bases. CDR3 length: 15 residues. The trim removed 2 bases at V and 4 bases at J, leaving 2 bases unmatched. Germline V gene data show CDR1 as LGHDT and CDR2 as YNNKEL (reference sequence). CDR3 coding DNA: TGTGCCAGCAGCCAACTGGACAGGTATAATTCACCCCTCCACTTT. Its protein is CASSQLDRYNSPLHF.

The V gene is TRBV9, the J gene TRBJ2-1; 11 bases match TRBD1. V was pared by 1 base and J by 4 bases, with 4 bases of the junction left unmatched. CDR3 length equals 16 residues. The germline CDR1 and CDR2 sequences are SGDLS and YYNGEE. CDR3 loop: CASSVFGDRGYNEQFF. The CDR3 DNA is TGTGCCAGCAGCGTATTCGGGGACAGGGGGTACAATGAGCAGTTCTTC.

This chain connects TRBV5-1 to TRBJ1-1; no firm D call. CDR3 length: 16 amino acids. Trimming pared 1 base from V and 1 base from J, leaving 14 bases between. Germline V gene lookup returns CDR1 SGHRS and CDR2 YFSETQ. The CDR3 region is CASSLNPLRGNTEAFF. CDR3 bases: TGCGCCAGCAGCTTGAACCCACTCCGAGGGAACACTGAAGCTTTCTTT.

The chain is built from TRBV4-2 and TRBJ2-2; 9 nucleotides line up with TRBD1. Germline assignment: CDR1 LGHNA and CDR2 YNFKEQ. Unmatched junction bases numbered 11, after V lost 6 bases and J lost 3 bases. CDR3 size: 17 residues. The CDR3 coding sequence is TGTGCCAGCAGTCCAAGATTTCGACAGGGGGACACCGGGGAGCTGTTTTTT. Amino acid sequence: CASSPRFRQGDTGELFF.

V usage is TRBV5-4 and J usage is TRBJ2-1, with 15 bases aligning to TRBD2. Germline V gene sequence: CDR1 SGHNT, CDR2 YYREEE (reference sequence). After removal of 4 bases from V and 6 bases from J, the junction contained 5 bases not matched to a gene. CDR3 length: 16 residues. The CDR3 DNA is TGTGCCAGCAGCCAAGGACTAGCGGGGGGGCTCAATGAGCAGTTCTTC. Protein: CASSQGLAGGLNEQFF.

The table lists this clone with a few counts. The CDR3 bases are TGTGCCAGCAGTTACTCGTCGTGGAGAGAAGCTTTCTTT. This encodes CASSYSSWREAFF. V and J are TRBV6-6 and TRBJ1-1, with D hard to call. Germline V gives CDR1 MNHNY, CDR2 SVGAGI (reference sequence). The CDR3 runs 13 residues. V was clipped by 0 bases and J by 8 bases, with 10 bases between them.

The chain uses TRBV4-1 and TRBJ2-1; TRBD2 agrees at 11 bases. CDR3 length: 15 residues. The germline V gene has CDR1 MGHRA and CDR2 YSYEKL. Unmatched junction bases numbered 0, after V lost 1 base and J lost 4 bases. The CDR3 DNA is TGCGCCAGCAGCCAAGGACTAGCGGGATACAATGAGCAGTTCTTC. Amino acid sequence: CASSQGLAGYNEQFF.